There are a few counts of the clone carrying this T cell receptor beta chain. Its antigen is not identified. TCRdb used MiXCR to reprocess the 5' RACE reads, holding one entry per CDR3 protein. The data hold 80,000 to 95,000 distinct CDR3 sequences, with approximately 15% observed a single time. Deletions cut 3 bases from V and 0 bases from J, with 7 bases between. In germline, CDR1 is SGDLS, CDR2 YYNGEE. This CDR3 contains 14 residues. The sample originates from a study of early T cells in non-severe SARS-CoV-2 infection. Study as a whole: RNA in bulk from unsorted whole blood was sequenced, and chains were unpaired. Whole-study findings and limits: The VDJdb matching leaned toward anti-spike CD8 responses and overlooked private and CD4 specificities.

The source material was whole blood, sampled at baseline. This chain connects TRBV9 to TRBJ1-3; D remains ambiguous. The sequence derives from an adult who was a healthcare worker with PCR-confirmed SARS-CoV-2 infection or an uninfected control (not recorded which). The CDR3, as DNA: TGTGCCAGCAGCGGAAACCCCTCTGGAAACACCATATATTTT. Residues: CASSGNPSGNTIYF.